This passage covers 18 T cell receptor beta chains from one sample sequenced in a study of cytomegalovirus exposure and HLA in healthy donors. The PCR contained 60 Vbeta and 13 Jbeta primers. Sequencing used immunoSEQ multiplex PCR; TCRdb keeps in-frame clones, though not all of them. The repertoire has 250,000 to 350,000 clones, 86% of them found once; the top ten carry less than 4%. The material sequenced was PBMCs. The receptors were sampled from a middle-aged man in good health and CMV-seropositive.

The chain recombines TRBV7-9 with TRBJ2-7, with 7 bases aligning to TRBD1. Germline values: CDR1 SEHNR, CDR2 FQNEAQ (reference sequence). CDR3 size: 13 residues. Trimming at V came to 2 bases and at J to 4 bases, leaving 2 bases not matched to a gene. CDR3 residues: CASSLRGQYEQYF. In DNA form, the CDR3 reads TGTGCCAGCAGCTTAAGGGGACAGTACGAGCAGTACTTC. Full variable domain (remainder filled in from reference TRBV7-9 and TRBJ2-7): DTGVSQNPRHKITKRGQNVTFRCDPISEHNRLYWYRQTLGQGPEFLTYFQNEAQLEKSRLLSDRFSAERPKGSFSTLEIQRTEQGDSAMYLCASSLRGQYEQYFGPGTRLTVT.

This chain connects TRBV15 to TRBJ1-1, with a weak D call TRBD1 (6 bases). This CDR3 has 14 amino acids. CDR1 and CDR2 from the germline V gene are LNHNV and YYDKDF (reference sequence). Trimming shortened V by 2 bases and J by 6 bases, and 13 bases separated the two germline ends. The CDR3 loop is CATSRIAGASEAFF. The CDR3 DNA sequence: TGTGCCACCAGCAGAATCGCAGGGGCATCTGAAGCTTTCTTT. The full variable domain, with the rest looked up from reference TRBV15 and TRBJ1-1, is DAMVIQNPRYQVTQFGKPVTLSCSQTLNHNVMYWYQQKSSQAPKLLFHYYDKDFNNEADTPDNFQSRRPNTSFCFLDIRSPGLGDTAMYLCATSRIAGASEAFFGQGTRLTVV.

V is TRBV5-4 and J is TRBJ2-7; D call uncertain. The CDR3 extends over 14 amino acids. Germline CDR1 SGHNT, CDR2 YYREEE (reference sequence). V lost 4 bases and J 6 bases, leaving 17 bases between the germline ends. The CDR3 sequence: CASSLPAVPFEQYF. As DNA, the CDR3 is TGTGCCAGCAGCCTGCCGGCGGTCCCGTTCGAGCAGTACTTC.

CDR3 DNA: TGTGCCAGCAGTGGCCGGGACAGGGGGTATGGCTACACCTTC. Its protein is CASSGRDRGYGYTF. The rearrangement links TRBV6-5 to TRBJ1-2, with TRBD1 matching over 11 bases. There are 14 residues in the CDR3. V trimming: 5 bases; J trimming: 5 bases; junction bases outside the gene matches: 4. Germline V lookup: CDR1 MNHEY, CDR2 SVGAGI.

The chain couples TRBV7-9 to TRBJ2-5; 7 nucleotides agree with TRBD1. The V gene end was trimmed by 8 bases and the J gene end by 5 bases; junction bases not matched to a gene: 2. The CDR3 is 11 residues long. CDR1 SEHNR and CDR2 FQNEAQ come from the germline V gene (reference sequence). CDR3 region: CASQQGETQYF. Here the CDR3 DNA reads TGTGCCAGCCAACAGGGGGAGACCCAGTACTTC.

This clone was observed a single time. This chain links TRBV6-5 with TRBJ2-7; 8 bases map to TRBD2. V shed 4 bases and J 5 bases; nucleotides not matched to a gene: 7. The CDR3 sequence is 14 residues long. Germline V gene lookup returns CDR1 MNHEY and CDR2 SVGAGI. The CDR3 nucleotides read TGTGCCAGCAGTTCACCGGGAGGGAACAACGAGCAGTACTTC. This encodes CASSSPGGNNEQYF.

The chain is built from TRBV6-5 and TRBJ2-7, with D perhaps TRBD2 (6 bases). Trimming left V 4 bases short and J 0 bases short, with 13 bases between. This CDR3 spans 15 amino acids. Per germline, CDR1 MNHEY and CDR2 SVGAGI. In nucleotides, the CDR3 is TGTGCCAGCAGTTTGCGGGAAGTCGGCTCCTACGAGCAGTACTTC. Its translation: CASSLREVGSYEQYF.

This clone was seen more than once but under ten times. The V call is TRBV28, the J call TRBJ2-7; D uncertain. The V gene's germline CDR1 is MDHEN and CDR2 SYDVKM. CDR3 length: 13 residues. V lost 7 bases to trimming and J lost 2 bases, with 12 bases between them. The CDR3 here is CASTGFSTYEQYF. DNA of the CDR3: TGTGCCAGCACAGGATTCTCCACCTACGAGCAGTACTTC.

The chain recombines TRBV6-1 with TRBJ1-2; 8 positions agree with TRBD1. The length of the CDR3 is 14 residues. Per germline, CDR1 MNHNS and CDR2 SASEGT. The junction had 8 bases not matched to a gene; V was cut back by 5 bases and J by 6 bases. The CDR3 reads CASSSFRGQNGYTF. The CDR3 nucleotides read TGTGCCAGCAGTTCATTCAGGGGGCAGAATGGCTACACCTTC.

The V gene is TRBV4-1, the J gene TRBJ1-5; the match to TRBD1 covers 10 bases. The CDR3 spans 19 residues. Germline loops: CDR1 MGHRA, CDR2 YSYEKL. V was pared by 1 base and J by 3 bases, with 12 bases of the junction left unmatched. In nucleotides, the CDR3 is TGCGCCAGCAGCCAAGCCGGGACAGGGGAAACCATTCCCAATCAGCCCCAGCATTTT. Its translation: CASSQAGTGETIPNQPQHF.

The V and J genes are TRBV4-2 and TRBJ1-6; 8 nucleotides agree with TRBD1. The junction had 5 bases not matched to a gene; V was cut back by 3 bases and J by 7 bases. The germline CDR1 and CDR2 sequences are LGHNA and YNFKEQ. The CDR3 runs 15 residues. The CDR3 nucleotides are TGTGCCAGCAGCCAGCCCGGACAGGGAAATTCACCCCTCCACTTT. This sequence encodes CASSQPGQGNSPLHF.

This clone appeared a few times. The rearrangement joins TRBV5-6 to TRBJ1-5; tentative D call: TRBD1 (6 bases). The CDR3 runs to 15 residues. V dropped 5 bases and J dropped 6 bases, with 18 bases sitting between them. Germline assignment: CDR1 SGHDT and CDR2 YYEEEE. The CDR3 protein is CASSWGGGSSQPQHF. Written as DNA, the CDR3 is TGTGCCAGCAGTTGGGGAGGGGGATCCAGTCAGCCCCAGCATTTT. Based on the CDR3 plus reference TRBV5-6 and TRBJ1-5, the full variable domain is DAGVTQSPTHLIKTRGQQVTLRCSPKSGHDTVSWYQQALGQGPQFIFQYYEEEERQRGNFPDRFSGHQFPNYSSELNVNALLLGDSALYLCASSWGGGSSQPQHFGDGTRLSIL.

The chain has TRBV9 and TRBJ2-1; 10 bases match TRBD1. The length of the CDR3 is 16 residues. Trimming took 2 bases from V and 4 from J; bases not matched to a gene: 6. Germline lookup yields CDR1 SGDLS and CDR2 YYNGEE. CDR3: CASSVRDRGTYNEQFF. CDR3 sequence (DNA): TGTGCCAGCAGCGTCCGGGACAGGGGAACTTACAATGAGCAGTTCTTC.

This clone came up once. The J gene is TRBJ2-7, the V gene TRBV28, with D possibly TRBD2 on 6 matching bases. This CDR3 has 15 amino acids. Germline V gives CDR1 MDHEN, CDR2 SYDVKM. V lost 5 bases and J 0 bases, leaving 14 bases between the germline ends. The CDR3 spells CASSPSGFLSYEQYF. CDR3 nucleotides: TGTGCCAGCAGTCCCAGCGGGTTTCTCTCCTACGAGCAGTACTTC.

The rearrangement uses TRBV28 and TRBJ1-2, with 7 positions matching TRBD1. The CDR3 is 15 amino acids. Germline lookup yields CDR1 MDHEN and CDR2 SYDVKM. V was clipped by 3 bases and J by 1 base; unmatched bases: 5. The CDR3 DNA reads TGTGCCAGCAGTTTCTCCCCAGGGGGTAACTATGGCTACACCTTC. It codes for CASSFSPGGNYGYTF.

The chain uses TRBV28 and TRBJ2-7, with TRBD1 matching over 10 bases. Trimming removed 6 bases from V and 6 bases from J; junction bases left unmatched: 8. The CDR3 runs to 14 residues. Germline-derived CDR1 and CDR2 are MDHEN and SYDVKM. DNA for the CDR3: TGTGCCAGCAGCGACAGGGGGCCAAATAGCGAGCAGTACTTC. It translates to CASSDRGPNSEQYF.

This chain uses TRBV9 with TRBJ2-7; D perhaps matches TRBD1 (5 bases). This CDR3 is 14 amino acids long. The V gene's germline CDR1 is SGDLS and CDR2 YYNGEE. Trimming shortened V by 0 bases and J by 2 bases, and 9 bases separated the two germline ends. The CDR3 is CASSVGTTTYEQYF. The CDR3 bases are TGTGCCAGCAGCGTAGGGACAACCACCTACGAGCAGTACTTC.

This clone was observed once. The rearrangement links TRBV28 to TRBJ1-5; D is perhaps TRBD1 (6 bases). V gave up 2 bases and J gave up 3 bases, with 11 bases separating them. The CDR3 is 15 residues long. In germline, CDR1 is MDHEN, CDR2 SYDVKM. The CDR3 region has the DNA TGTGCCAGCAGTTTAAGGGCAGGGGTCAATCAGCCCCAGCATTTT. Translating gives CASSLRAGVNQPQHF.